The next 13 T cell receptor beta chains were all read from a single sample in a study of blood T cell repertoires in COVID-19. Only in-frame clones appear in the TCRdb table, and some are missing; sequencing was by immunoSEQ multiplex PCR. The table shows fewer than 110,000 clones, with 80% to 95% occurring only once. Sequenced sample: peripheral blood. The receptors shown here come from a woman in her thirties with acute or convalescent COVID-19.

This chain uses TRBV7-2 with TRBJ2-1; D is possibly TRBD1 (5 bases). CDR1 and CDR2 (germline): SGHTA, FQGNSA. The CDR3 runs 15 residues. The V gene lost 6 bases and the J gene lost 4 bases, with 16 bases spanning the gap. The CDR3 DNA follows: TGTGCCAGCAGTCTTGACAGAACCCCTTACAATGAGCAGTTCTTC. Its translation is CASSLDRTPYNEQFF. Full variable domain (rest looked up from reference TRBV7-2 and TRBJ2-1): GAGVSQSPSNKVTEKGKDVELRCDPISGHTALYWYRQSLGQGLEFLIYFQGNSAPDKSGLPSDRFSAERTGGSVSTLTIQRTQQEDSAVYLCASSLDRTPYNEQFFGPGTRLTVL.

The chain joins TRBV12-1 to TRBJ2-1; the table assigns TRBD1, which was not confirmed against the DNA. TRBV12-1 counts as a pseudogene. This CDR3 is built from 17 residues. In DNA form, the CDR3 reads TGTGCCAGCAGCTTCCGTCGACAGGGGATGTCGTACAATGAGCAGTTCTTC. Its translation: CASSFRRQGMSYNEQFF.

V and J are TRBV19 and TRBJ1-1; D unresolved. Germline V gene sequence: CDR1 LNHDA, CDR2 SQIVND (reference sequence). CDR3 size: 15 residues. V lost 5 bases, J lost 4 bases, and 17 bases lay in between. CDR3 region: CASSVTVILGTEAFF. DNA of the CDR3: TGTGCCAGTAGTGTTACAGTGATCCTGGGCACTGAAGCTTTCTTT.

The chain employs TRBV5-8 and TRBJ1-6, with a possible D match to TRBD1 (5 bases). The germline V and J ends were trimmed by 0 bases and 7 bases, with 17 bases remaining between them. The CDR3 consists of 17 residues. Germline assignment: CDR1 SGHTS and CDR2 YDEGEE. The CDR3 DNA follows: TGTGCCAGCAGCTTGGGCCTGAACTCCGACAGAAATTCACCCCTCCACTTT. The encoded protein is CASSLGLNSDRNSPLHF.

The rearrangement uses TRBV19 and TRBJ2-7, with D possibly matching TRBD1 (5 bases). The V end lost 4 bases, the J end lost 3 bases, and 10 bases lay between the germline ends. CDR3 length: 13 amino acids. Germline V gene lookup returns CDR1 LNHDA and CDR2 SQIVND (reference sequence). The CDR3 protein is CASSKEGDYEQYF. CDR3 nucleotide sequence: TGTGCCAGTAGTAAGGAAGGGGACTACGAGCAGTACTTC.

The CDR3: CASSLGANYGYTF. CDR3 coding DNA: TGTGCCAGCAGCTTGGGAGCTAACTATGGCTACACCTTC. This chain links TRBV5-5 with TRBJ1-2; D unresolved. V gave up 0 bases and J gave up 0 bases, with 3 bases separating them. Germline values: CDR1 SGHKS, CDR2 YYEKEE (reference sequence). CDR3 length: 13 amino acids.

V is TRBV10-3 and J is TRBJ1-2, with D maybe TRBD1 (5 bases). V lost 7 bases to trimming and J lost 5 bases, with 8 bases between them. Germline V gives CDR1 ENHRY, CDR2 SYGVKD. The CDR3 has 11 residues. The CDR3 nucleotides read TGTGCCATCACCGCAGGGTATGGCTACACCTTC. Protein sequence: CAITAGYGYTF.

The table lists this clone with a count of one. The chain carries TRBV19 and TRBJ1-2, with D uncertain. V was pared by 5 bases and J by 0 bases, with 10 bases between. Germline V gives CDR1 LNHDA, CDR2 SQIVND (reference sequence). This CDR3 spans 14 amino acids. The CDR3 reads CASSPLSTNYGYTF. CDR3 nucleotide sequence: TGTGCCAGTAGTCCCCTGAGCACTAACTATGGCTACACCTTC.

DNA of the CDR3: TGTGCCAGCAGCACGCCGGGACAGGGATTCCCTCAGCCCCAGCATTTT. This encodes CASSTPGQGFPQPQHF. The V call is TRBV3-1 (or the pseudogene TRBV3-2), the J call TRBJ1-5, with 9 bases identical to TRBD1. The CDR3 has 16 amino acids. Trimming took 5 bases from V and 6 from J; bases not matched to a gene: 11. CDR1 and CDR2 from the germline V gene are LGHDT and YNNKEL (reference sequence).

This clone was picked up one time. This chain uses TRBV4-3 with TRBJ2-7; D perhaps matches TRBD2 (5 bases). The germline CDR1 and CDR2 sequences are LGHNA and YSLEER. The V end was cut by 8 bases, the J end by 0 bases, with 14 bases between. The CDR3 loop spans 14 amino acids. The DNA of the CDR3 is TGCGCCAGCTCAATGGCGGGCGCCTCCTACGAGCAGTACTTC. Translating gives CASSMAGASYEQYF.

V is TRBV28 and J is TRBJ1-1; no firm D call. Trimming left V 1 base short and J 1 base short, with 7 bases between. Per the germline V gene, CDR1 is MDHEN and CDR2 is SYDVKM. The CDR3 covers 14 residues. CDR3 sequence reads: CASSLFGRNTEAFF. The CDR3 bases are TGTGCCAGCAGTTTATTTGGCAGGAACACTGAAGCTTTCTTT.

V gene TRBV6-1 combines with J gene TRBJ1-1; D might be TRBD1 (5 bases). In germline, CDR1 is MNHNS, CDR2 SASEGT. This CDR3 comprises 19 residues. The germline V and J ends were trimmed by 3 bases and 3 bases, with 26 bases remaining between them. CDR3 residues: CASSDIIGLTRGVDTEAFF. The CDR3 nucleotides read TGTGCCAGCAGTGACATTATCGGCCTGACCCGGGGGGTCGACACTGAAGCTTTCTTT.

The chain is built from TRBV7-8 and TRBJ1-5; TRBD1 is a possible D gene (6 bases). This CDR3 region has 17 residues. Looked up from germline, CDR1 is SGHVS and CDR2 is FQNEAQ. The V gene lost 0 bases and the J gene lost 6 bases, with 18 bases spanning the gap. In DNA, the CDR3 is TGTGCCAGCAGCTTAGCATGGGGGGGCGGCGTTATTCAGCCCCAGCATTTT. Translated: CASSLAWGGGVIQPQHF. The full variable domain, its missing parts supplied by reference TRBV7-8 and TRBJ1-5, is GAGVSQSPRYKVAKRGQDVALRCDPISGHVSLFWYQQALGQGPEFLTYFQNEAQLDKSGLPSDRFFAERPEGSVSTLKIQRTQQEDSAVYLCASSLAWGGGVIQPQHFGDGTRLSIL.